This T cell receptor (beta chain) was sequenced during a study of blood T cell repertoires in COVID-19. Study-level background: Sites in the United States, Italy and Spain provided acute and convalescent COVID-19 samples. T cells, B-cell-depleted T cells, or PBMCs supplied cDNA or gDNA.

V gave up 4 bases and J gave up 2 bases; unmatched junction bases: 11. Germline assignment: CDR1 SGHRS and CDR2 YFSETQ. This CDR3 contains 17 residues. Authors' methods: Amplified reference gene primers provided the basis for estimating nucleated cell counts. Some clones are missing from TCRdb's copy, which holds only in-frame ones; the method was immunoSEQ multiplex PCR. From that table come the V and J calls and clone size; the DNA was used to work out D and trimming. The sample carries around 60,000 clones, approximately 86% recorded once. This clonotype was obtained from a man between 45 and 60 years old with active COVID-19. Sequencing input: peripheral blood. This chain joins TRBV5-1 and TRBJ1-1, with 10 positions matching TRBD1. This chain's CDR3 is CASSRSTGTGVNTEAFF. In DNA form, the CDR3 reads TGCGCCAGCAGCAGATCGACCGGGACAGGGGTTAACACTGAAGCTTTCTTT.